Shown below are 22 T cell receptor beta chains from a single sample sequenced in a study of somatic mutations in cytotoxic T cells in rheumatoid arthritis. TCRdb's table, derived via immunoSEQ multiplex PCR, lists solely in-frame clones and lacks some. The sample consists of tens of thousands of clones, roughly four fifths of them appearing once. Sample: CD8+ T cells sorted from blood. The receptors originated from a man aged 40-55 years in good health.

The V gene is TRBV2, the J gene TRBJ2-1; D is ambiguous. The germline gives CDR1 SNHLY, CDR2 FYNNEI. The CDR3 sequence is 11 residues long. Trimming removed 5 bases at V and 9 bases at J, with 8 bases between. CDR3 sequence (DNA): TGTGCCAGCAGTACCGGAAGTGAGCAGTTCTTC. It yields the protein CASSTGSEQFF.

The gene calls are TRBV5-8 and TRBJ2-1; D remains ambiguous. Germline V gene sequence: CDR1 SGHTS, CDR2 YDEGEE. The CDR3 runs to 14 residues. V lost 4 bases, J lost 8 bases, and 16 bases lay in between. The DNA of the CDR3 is TGTGCCAGCAGCCCAGACCAGCTGACGGATGAGCAGTTCTTC. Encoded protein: CASSPDQLTDEQFF.

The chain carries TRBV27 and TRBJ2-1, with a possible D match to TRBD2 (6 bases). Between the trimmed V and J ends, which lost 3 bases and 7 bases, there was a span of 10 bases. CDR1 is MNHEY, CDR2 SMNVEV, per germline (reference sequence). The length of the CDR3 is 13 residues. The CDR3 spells CASSFPGGNEQFF. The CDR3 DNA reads TGTGCCAGCAGTTTCCCTGGGGGGAATGAGCAGTTCTTC.

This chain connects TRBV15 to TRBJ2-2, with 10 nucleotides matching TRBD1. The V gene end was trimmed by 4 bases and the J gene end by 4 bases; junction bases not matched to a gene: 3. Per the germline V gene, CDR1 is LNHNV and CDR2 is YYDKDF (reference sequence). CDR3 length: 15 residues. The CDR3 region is CATSTGTGATGELFF. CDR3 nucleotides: TGTGCCACCAGCACCGGGACAGGGGCCACCGGGGAGCTGTTTTTT.

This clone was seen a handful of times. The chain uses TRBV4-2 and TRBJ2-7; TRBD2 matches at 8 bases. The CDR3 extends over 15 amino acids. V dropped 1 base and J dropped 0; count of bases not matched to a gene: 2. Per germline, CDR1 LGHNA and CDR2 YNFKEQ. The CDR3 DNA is TGTGCCAGCAGCCAAGGACTAGCGAGCTCCTACGAGCAGTACTTC. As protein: CASSQGLASSYEQYF.

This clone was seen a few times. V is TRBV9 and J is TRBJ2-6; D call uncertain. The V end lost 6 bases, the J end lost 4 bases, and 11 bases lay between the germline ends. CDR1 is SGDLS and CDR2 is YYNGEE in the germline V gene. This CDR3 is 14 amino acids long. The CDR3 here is CASKAPAGANVLTF. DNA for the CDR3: TGTGCCAGCAAGGCGCCGGCCGGGGCCAACGTCCTGACTTTC.

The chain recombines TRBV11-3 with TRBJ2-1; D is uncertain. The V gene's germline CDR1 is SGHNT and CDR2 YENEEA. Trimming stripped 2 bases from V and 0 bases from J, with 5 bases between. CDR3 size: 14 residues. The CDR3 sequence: CASSLSNSYNEQFF. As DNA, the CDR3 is TGTGCCAGCAGCTTAAGTAACTCCTACAATGAGCAGTTCTTC.

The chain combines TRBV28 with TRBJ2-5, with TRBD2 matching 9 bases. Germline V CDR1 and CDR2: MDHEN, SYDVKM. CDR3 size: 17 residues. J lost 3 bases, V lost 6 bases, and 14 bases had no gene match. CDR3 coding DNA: TGTGCCAGCAGCATACCACCTAGGACTAGCGCCGAAGAGACCCAGTACTTC. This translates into CASSIPPRTSAEETQYF.

The DNA for the CDR3 is TGTGCCAGTAGTATAACTCAGGGGAATGGCTACACCTTC. Its translation: CASSITQGNGYTF. The rearrangement joins TRBV19 to TRBJ1-2; perhaps TRBD1 as D (6 bases). This CDR3 comprises 13 residues. Germline V CDR1 and CDR2: LNHDA, SQIVND (reference sequence). V gave up 2 bases and J gave up 6 bases, with 10 bases separating them.

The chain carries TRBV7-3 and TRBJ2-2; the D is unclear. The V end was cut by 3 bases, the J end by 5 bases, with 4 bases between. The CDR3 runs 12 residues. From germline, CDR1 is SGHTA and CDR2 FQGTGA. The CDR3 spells CASSLGTGELFF. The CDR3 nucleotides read TGTGCCAGCAGCTTGGGGACCGGGGAGCTGTTTTTT.

The CDR3 region has the DNA TGTGCCACCACGAGCGACCTCAACACTGAAGCTTTCTTT. This gives the protein CATTSDLNTEAFF. The genes are TRBV15 and TRBJ1-1; D is uncertain. The CDR3 is made up of 13 amino acids. Trimming removed 7 bases at V and 2 bases at J, with 11 bases between. Germline V CDR1 and CDR2: LNHNV, YYDKDF (reference sequence).

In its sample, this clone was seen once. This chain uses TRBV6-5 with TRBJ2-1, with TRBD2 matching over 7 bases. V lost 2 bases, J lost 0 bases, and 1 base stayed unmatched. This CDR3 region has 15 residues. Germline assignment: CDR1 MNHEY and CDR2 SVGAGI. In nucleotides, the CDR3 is TGTGCCAGCAGTTACGCTAGCGGCTCCTACAATGAGCAGTTCTTC. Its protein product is CASSYASGSYNEQFF.

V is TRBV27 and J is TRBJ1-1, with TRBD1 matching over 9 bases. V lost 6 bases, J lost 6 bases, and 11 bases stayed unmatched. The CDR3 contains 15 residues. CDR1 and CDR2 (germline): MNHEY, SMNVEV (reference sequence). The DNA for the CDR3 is TGTGCCAGCAGGGGTAACCGGGACAGGGTCCCTGAAGCTTTCTTT. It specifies CASRGNRDRVPEAFF.

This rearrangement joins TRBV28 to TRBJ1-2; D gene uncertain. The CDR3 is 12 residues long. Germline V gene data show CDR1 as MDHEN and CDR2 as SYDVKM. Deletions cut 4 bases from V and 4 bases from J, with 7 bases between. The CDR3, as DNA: TGTGCCAGCAGTTGGGCAGGCTATGGCTACACCTTC. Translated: CASSWAGYGYTF.

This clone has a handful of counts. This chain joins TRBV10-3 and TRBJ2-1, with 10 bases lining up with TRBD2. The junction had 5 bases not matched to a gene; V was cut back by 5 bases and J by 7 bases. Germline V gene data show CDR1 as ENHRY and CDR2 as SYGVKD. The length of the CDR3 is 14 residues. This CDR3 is CAISPAGGLNEQFF. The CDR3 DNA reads TGTGCCATCAGTCCAGCGGGAGGGTTGAATGAGCAGTTCTTC.

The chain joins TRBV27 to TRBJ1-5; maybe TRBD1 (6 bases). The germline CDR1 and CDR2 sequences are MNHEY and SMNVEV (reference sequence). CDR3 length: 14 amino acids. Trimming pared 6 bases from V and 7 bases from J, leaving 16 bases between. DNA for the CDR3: TGTGCCAGCAGGGATGGGGGAGGGGGACAGCCCCAGCATTTT. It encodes CASRDGGGGQPQHF.

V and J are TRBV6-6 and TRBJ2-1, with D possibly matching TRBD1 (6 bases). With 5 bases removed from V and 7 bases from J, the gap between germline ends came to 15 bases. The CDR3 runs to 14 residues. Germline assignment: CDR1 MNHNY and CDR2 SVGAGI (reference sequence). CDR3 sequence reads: CASSLGNRVNEQFF. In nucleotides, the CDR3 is TGTGCCAGCAGTCTTGGCAACAGGGTTAATGAGCAGTTCTTC.

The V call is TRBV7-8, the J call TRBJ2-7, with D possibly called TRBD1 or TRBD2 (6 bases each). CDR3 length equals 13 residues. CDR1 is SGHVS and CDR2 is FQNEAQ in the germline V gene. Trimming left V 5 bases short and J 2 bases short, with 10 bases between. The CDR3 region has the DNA TGTGCCAGCAGCGGAGGGGGAGCCTACGAGCAGTACTTC. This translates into CASSGGGAYEQYF.

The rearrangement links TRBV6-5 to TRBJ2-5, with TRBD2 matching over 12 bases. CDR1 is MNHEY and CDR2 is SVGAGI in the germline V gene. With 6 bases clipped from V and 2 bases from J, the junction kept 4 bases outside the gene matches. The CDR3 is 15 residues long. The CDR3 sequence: CASRASGRGQETQYF. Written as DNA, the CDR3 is TGTGCCAGCAGGGCTAGCGGGAGGGGACAAGAGACCCAGTACTTC.

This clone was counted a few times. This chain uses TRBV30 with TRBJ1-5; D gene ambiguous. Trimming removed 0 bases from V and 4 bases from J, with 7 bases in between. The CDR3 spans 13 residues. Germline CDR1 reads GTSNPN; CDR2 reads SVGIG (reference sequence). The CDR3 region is CAWSVYRNQPQHF. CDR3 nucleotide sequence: TGTGCCTGGAGTGTATACCGGAATCAGCCCCAGCATTTT.

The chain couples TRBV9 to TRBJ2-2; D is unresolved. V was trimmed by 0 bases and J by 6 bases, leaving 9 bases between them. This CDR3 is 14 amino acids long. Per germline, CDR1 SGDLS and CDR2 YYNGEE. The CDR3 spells CASSVVGPPGELFF. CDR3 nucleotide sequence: TGTGCCAGCAGCGTAGTTGGCCCCCCCGGGGAGCTGTTTTTT.

CDR3 DNA: TGTGCCAGCAGTTTAACTATAGGTATAGTGGGAGAGACCCAGTACTTC. Its protein is CASSLTIGIVGETQYF. The chain links TRBV28 to TRBJ2-5; no reliable D call. Trimming pared 2 bases from V and 4 bases from J, leaving 17 bases between. This CDR3 comprises 16 residues. Germline CDR1 is MDHEN and CDR2 is SYDVKM. Variable domain in full (rest from reference TRBV28 and TRBJ2-5): DVKVTQSSRYLVKRTGEKVFLECVQDMDHENMFWYRQDPGLGLRLIYFSYDVKMKEKGDIPEGYSVSREKKERFSLILESASTNQTSMYLCASSLTIGIVGETQYFGPGTRLLVL.